Detailed here is one TCR beta chain. This clone's antigen is unknown. No per-base quality is available; no much larger clone lies one base away. TCRbeta CDR3 regions were amplified from genomic DNA using the immunoSEQ Assay, a bias-controlled multiplex PCR. The authors' pipeline ran thus. The number of nucleated cells in each sample was estimated by amplification of reference gene primers within the assay. To quantify the absolute abundance of each unique TCRbeta CDR3 rearrangement, sequence reads were collapsed and filtered. For each sample, productive Simpson clonality was calculated as the square root of Simpson's diversity index over productive rearrangements. TCRdb mirrors the immuneACCESS table, restricted to in-frame sequences. Some clones are absent from its copies; in checked studies, under half trace to an unresolved V gene, and the reason for the others is unknown. V and J calls and clone size are as listed in that table; D and trimming were resolved from the DNA. The sample data list 250,000 to 300,000 clones, and more than 85% of these were observed just once. The top ten hold 3.6% of the sample.

Each collaborating institution followed its own protocols to collect whole blood in K2EDTA tubes. For TCRbeta analysis, collaborator samples were shipped as frozen whole blood, as isolated PBMCs, or as DNA extracted from either sample type. The data stem from a study of blood T cell repertoires in COVID-19 (dated by TCRdb to 2020 to 2022). Broadly, across the study: The collaborator samples originated in the United States, Italy and Spain and spanned the acute and convalescent phases of COVID-19. The prospective study material was composed of cDNA or gDNA derived from T cells, B-cell-depleted T cells, or PBMCs. The dataset comprised deeply sampled blood TCRbeta repertoires from subjects exposed to, actively infected with, or recovered from COVID-19. A freely available public database, intended as a resource for researchers studying the immune response to SARS-CoV-2, is where the repertoires were released. The samples were drawn from two sources: the first 160 participants of the ongoing ImmuneRACE study, and 1,000 to 1,500 subjects contributed by 6 global collaborators. A de-identified subject ID, COVID-19 status, age in years and sex were almost always included in the sample metadata. HLA class I and class II types, where available, came from metadata supplied by the sample provider rather than from assay-based typing. Results the study describes overall, beyond this receptor: How much clinical and demographic metadata was included differed by source and by participant, and the metadata was provided uncurated.

Deletion took 5 bases off V and 2 bases off J, with a span of 12 bases between the germline ends. CDR1 and CDR2 (SGHAT, FQNNGV) derive from the germline V gene. The CDR3, cysteine through phenylalanine, is 15 amino acids long. Solely the CDR3 DNA is kept, with 45 bases framed from the first base. Sequenced input: peripheral blood. The source is a man aged 18 to 29 with active or convalescent COVID-19. The V and J segments used are TRBV11-2 and TRBJ1-4; TRBD1 is a possible D gene, resting on 6 matching bases. CDR3 reads: CASSRTGWTNEKLFF. The bases read TGTGCCAGCAGCCGCACAGGGTGGACTAATGAAAAACTGTTTTTT.